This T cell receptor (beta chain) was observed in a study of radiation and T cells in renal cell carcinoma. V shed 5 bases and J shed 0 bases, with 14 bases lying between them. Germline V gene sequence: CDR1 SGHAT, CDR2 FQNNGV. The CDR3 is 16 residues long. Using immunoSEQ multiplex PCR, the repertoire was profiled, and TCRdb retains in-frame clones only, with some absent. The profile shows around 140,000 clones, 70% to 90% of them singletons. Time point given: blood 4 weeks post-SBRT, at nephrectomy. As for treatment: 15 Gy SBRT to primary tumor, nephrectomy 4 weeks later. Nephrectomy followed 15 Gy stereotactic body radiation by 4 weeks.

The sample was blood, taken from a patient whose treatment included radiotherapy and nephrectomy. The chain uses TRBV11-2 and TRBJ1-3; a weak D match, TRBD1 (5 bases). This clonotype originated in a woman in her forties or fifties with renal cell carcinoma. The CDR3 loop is CASSAGRVNSGNTIYF. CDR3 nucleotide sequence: TGTGCCAGCAGCGCTGGCAGGGTGAACTCTGGAAACACCATATATTTT.